A single sample gave rise to the 18 T cell receptor beta chains below, sequenced in a study of follicular helper T cells after annual influenza vaccination. The assay was immunoSEQ multiplex PCR, and TCRdb's table has in-frame clones only and misses some. The sample contains fewer than 600 clones, 84% of which appear only once. Documented time point: 2015-2016 season, 7 days after influenza vaccination. Sample: CXCR5+ CD38+ circulating T follicular helper cells from blood, taken 7 days after influenza vaccination. Specified subset: circulating Tfh, non-naive CD4+CXCR5+PD-1+ (ICOS+CD38+ or ICOS-CD38-). These TCRs come from an adult who received the influenza vaccine.

The V and J genes are TRBV5-1 and TRBJ2-5; no definite D call. Germline V gene lookup returns CDR1 SGHRS and CDR2 YFSETQ. The CDR3 consists of 13 residues. V shed 8 bases and J shed 4 bases, with 15 bases lying between them. CDR3 protein: CASRKRPGETQYF. CDR3 coding DNA: TGCGCCAGTAGGAAAAGACCGGGAGAGACCCAGTACTTC.

The chain is built from TRBV5-1 and TRBJ2-1, with 13 bases aligning to TRBD2. Looked up from germline, CDR1 is SGHRS and CDR2 is YFSETQ. CDR3 length: 21 amino acids. The ends lost 5 bases at V and 3 bases at J; junction bases unmatched: 20. The CDR3 is CASSSGLGLAGERSDYNEQFF. DNA of the CDR3: TGCGCCAGCAGTTCAGGGCTCGGACTAGCGGGGGAGAGGTCTGACTACAATGAGCAGTTCTTC.

Written as DNA, the CDR3 is TGTGCCAGCAGCCAAGTCTCGGGGACATATACGCAGTATTTT. Its translation: CASSQVSGTYTQYF. The V and J genes are TRBV14 and TRBJ2-3; possibly TRBD1 for D (6 bases). Looked up from germline, CDR1 is SGHDN and CDR2 is FVKESK. With 1 base removed from V and 7 bases from J, the gap between germline ends came to 12 bases. The CDR3 spans 14 residues.

Regarding this clone: Other DNA sequences within the sample encode an identical CDR3. The gene calls are TRBV30 and TRBJ1-4; TRBD1 agrees at 8 bases. J lost 5 bases, V lost 2 bases, and 7 bases had no gene match. Germline values: CDR1 GTSNPN, CDR2 SVGIG (reference sequence). CDR3 length: 15 amino acids. The CDR3 sequence: CAWSPRGTGNEKLFF. In DNA, the CDR3 is TGTGCCTGGAGTCCGAGGGGGACAGGAAATGAAAAACTGTTTTTT. The full variable domain, completed using reference TRBV30 and TRBJ1-4, is SQTIHQWPATLVQPVGSPLSLECTVEGTSNPNLYWYRQAAGRGLQLLFYSVGIGQISSEVPQNLSASRPQDRQFILSSKKLLLSDSGFYLCAWSPRGTGNEKLFFGSGTQLSVL.

This rearrangement joins TRBV9 to TRBJ2-1; unclear D gene. The CDR3 has 14 amino acids. Germline-derived CDR1 and CDR2 are SGDLS and YYNGEE. V lost 5 bases and J lost 6, with 15 bases in between. CDR3 DNA: TGTGCCAGCAGAAGTGACATGCGGAGCAATGAGCAGTTCTTC. It encodes CASRSDMRSNEQFF.

CDR3 loop: CSAANNEQFF. The DNA of the CDR3 is TGCAGTGCTGCAAATAATGAGCAGTTCTTC. The chain has TRBV20-1 and TRBJ2-1; D remains unclear. Trimming took off 5 bases at V and 7 bases at J, with 6 bases between the two ends. The CDR3 has 10 residues. The germline CDR1 and CDR2 sequences are DFQATT and SNEGSKA (reference sequence).

The chain is built from TRBV28 and TRBJ2-1; 7 bases are a match to TRBD2. CDR3 size: 17 residues. V shed 4 bases and J 2 bases; nucleotides not matched to a gene: 11. The germline CDR1 and CDR2 sequences are MDHEN and SYDVKM. CDR3: CASSSLTGGGAYNEQFF. CDR3 bases: TGTGCCAGCAGTTCACTCACTGGCGGGGGAGCCTACAATGAGCAGTTCTTC. Complete variable domain (other parts from reference TRBV28 and TRBJ2-1): DVKVTQSSRYLVKRTGEKVFLECVQDMDHENMFWYRQDPGLGLRLIYFSYDVKMKEKGDIPEGYSVSREKKERFSLILESASTNQTSMYLCASSSLTGGGAYNEQFFGPGTRLTVL.

This chain joins TRBV11-3 and TRBJ2-1; 9 positions agree with TRBD2. Germline V lookup: CDR1 SGHNT, CDR2 YENEEA. J lost 15 bases, V lost 1 base, and 7 bases had no gene match. The CDR3 runs 13 residues. The DNA for the CDR3 is TGTGCCAGCAGCTTAGGGTTCGCGGGAGGGATGTTCTTC. Its translation: CASSLGFAGGMFF. The full variable domain, rest sourced from reference TRBV11-3 and TRBJ2-1, is EAGVVQSPRYKIIEKKQPVAFWCNPISGHNTLYWYLQNLGQGPELLIRYENEEAVDDSQLPKDRFSAERLKGVDSTLKIQPAELGDSAVYLCASSLGFAGGMFFGPGTRLTVL.

CDR3 in amino acids: CASSQDPEGFGTDTQYF. CDR3 coding DNA: TGCGCCAGCAGCCAAGATCCTGAGGGCTTCGGCACAGATACGCAGTATTTT. The chain links TRBV4-1 to TRBJ2-3; tentative D call: TRBD2 (5 bases). Germline V gene lookup returns CDR1 MGHRA and CDR2 YSYEKL. The V gene lost 0 bases and the J gene lost 1 base, with 14 bases spanning the gap. The CDR3 totals 17 residues.

The V call is TRBV5-1, the J call TRBJ2-3; the D is unclear. Trimming stripped 5 bases from V and 2 bases from J, with 15 bases between. The CDR3 is made up of 15 amino acids. Germline loops: CDR1 SGHRS, CDR2 YFSETQ. CDR3 in DNA: TGCGCCAGCAGTCCACACGAAGCCTCCACAGATACGCAGTATTTT. Its translation is CASSPHEASTDTQYF.

This chain joins TRBV7-6 and TRBJ2-2; no clear D gene. V gave up 3 bases and J gave up 0 bases, with 8 bases separating them. Germline V gene data show CDR1 as SGHVS and CDR2 as FNYEAQ. The CDR3 is made up of 15 amino acids. The CDR3 region is CASSLNRANTGELFF. Here the CDR3 DNA reads TGTGCCAGCAGCTTGAACCGTGCGAACACCGGGGAGCTGTTTTTT.

J is TRBJ1-2 and V is TRBV6-1; possibly TRBD1 for D (6 bases). The CDR3 has 15 residues. Germline assignment: CDR1 MNHNS and CDR2 SASEGT. V dropped 9 bases and J dropped 6 bases, with 23 bases sitting between them. The CDR3 region has the DNA TGTGCCAGTATGGACCGGGGGGCGCGATGGAATGGCTACACCTTC. Encoded protein: CASMDRGARWNGYTF.

CDR3 in DNA: TGTGCCAGCAGGACGGGGGGGACTCAAGAGACCCAGTACTTC. The encoded protein is CASRTGGTQETQYF. V usage is TRBV6-5 and J usage is TRBJ2-5, with 8 bases that match TRBD2. J lost 2 bases, V lost 6 bases, and 5 bases had no gene match. The germline V gene has CDR1 MNHEY and CDR2 SVGAGI. This CDR3 spans 14 amino acids.

The V call is TRBV2, the J call TRBJ1-2; TRBD1 might be the D (5 bases). CDR3 length equals 16 residues. V lost 5 bases and J 5 bases, leaving 21 bases between the germline ends. Germline V gene sequence: CDR1 SNHLY, CDR2 FYNNEI. The CDR3 DNA reads TGTGCCAGCAGTAGCCCAAAGGGGACCGCCCGGTATGGCTACACCTTC. Protein sequence: CASSSPKGTARYGYTF.

The gene calls are TRBV5-3 and TRBJ2-1; tentatively, D is TRBD2 (5 bases). TRBV5-3 is assigned to the ORF class and has an uncertain function. This CDR3 region has 21 residues. V was clipped by 0 bases and J by 0 bases, with 25 bases between them. CDR3 DNA sequence: TGTGCCAGAAGCTTGGCCTTTTCGGGAAGGCCGCAACTTAGCTCCTACAATGAGCAGTTCTTC. Translated, it gives CARSLAFSGRPQLSSYNEQFF.

V and J are TRBV7-6 and TRBJ2-3; no clear D. This CDR3 has 14 amino acids. In germline, CDR1 is SGHVS, CDR2 FNYEAQ. V shed 5 bases and J shed 3 bases, with 12 bases lying between them. CDR3 loop: CASSLAGRTDTQYF. CDR3 sequence (DNA): TGTGCCAGCAGCCTCGCAGGACGAACAGATACGCAGTATTTT.

The J gene is TRBJ2-7, the V gene TRBV2, with 9 bases matching TRBD1. The germline V gene has CDR1 SNHLY and CDR2 FYNNEI. The CDR3 totals 15 residues. V lost 6 bases and J lost 4; bases outside the gene matches: 10. The CDR3 loop is CASSGIGQGKYEQYF. CDR3 bases: TGTGCCAGCAGCGGGATCGGACAGGGGAAGTACGAGCAGTACTTC.

This rearrangement joins TRBV15 to TRBJ2-5, with 12 bases matching TRBD2. V shed 5 bases and J 5 bases; nucleotides not matched to a gene: 6. Germline CDR1 is LNHNV and CDR2 is YYDKDF (reference sequence). This CDR3 has 15 amino acids. The CDR3 sequence: CATSASGRAGETQYF. The CDR3 DNA reads TGTGCCACCAGCGCTAGCGGGAGGGCCGGGGAGACCCAGTACTTC.